This entry lists 23 T cell receptor beta chains sequenced from one sample in a study of T cells after yellow fever vaccination. One entry per CDR3 protein, called by TCRdb with MiXCR from the 5' RACE reads. The data hold around 310,000 distinct CDR3 sequences, with 3.6% observed a single time. The sample consisted of PBMCs, taken on the day of the yellow fever booster vaccination. These receptors were obtained from a man between 18 and 35 years old who received the YFV17D yellow fever vaccine.

The rearrangement uses TRBV7-2 and TRBJ2-1; the D gene could be TRBD1 or TRBD2 (6 bases each). The CDR3 consists of 14 residues. The germline CDR1 and CDR2 sequences are SGHTA and FQGNSA. Trimming left V 2 bases short and J 7 bases short, with 12 bases between. The DNA for the CDR3 is TGTGCCAGCAGCTTAATACAGGGAGGTAATGAGCAGTTCTTC. This gives the protein CASSLIQGGNEQFF.

Many counts were recorded for this clonotype. The J gene is TRBJ2-7, the V gene TRBV23-1; D is unclear. TRBV23-1 is known as an ORF, though its function is uncertain. Trimming left V 0 bases short and J 0 bases short, with 15 bases between. The CDR3 sequence is 17 residues long. The CDR3: CASSQSPVIGCSYEQYF. The CDR3 nucleotides read TGCGCCAGCAGTCAATCCCCCGTGATAGGGTGCTCCTACGAGCAGTACTTC.

The table lists this clonotype with many counts. The V call is TRBV12-3 or TRBV12-4, the J call TRBJ2-1, with a possible D match to TRBD1 (5 bases). The CDR3 is 12 residues long. Trimming shortened V by 8 bases and J by 5 bases, and 10 bases separated the two germline ends. The CDR3 bases are TGTGCCAGCCTCCAGGGAAACAATGAGCAGTTCTTC. Residues: CASLQGNNEQFF.

In its sample, this clonotype was seen many times. The chain carries TRBV4-3 and TRBJ1-5, with D uncertain. The CDR3 runs 14 residues. Germline V gene data show CDR1 as LGHNA and CDR2 as YSLEER. Trimming shortened V by 2 bases and J by 4 bases, and 9 bases separated the two germline ends. The CDR3 DNA reads TGCGCCAGCAGCCAATCAAGCGTTAATCAGCCCCAGCATTTT. This gives the protein CASSQSSVNQPQHF.

In this sample, this clonotype turned up many times. This chain joins TRBV12-3 or TRBV12-4 and TRBJ1-4; D is ambiguous. The length of the CDR3 is 14 residues. V lost 6 bases and J 8 bases, leaving 16 bases between the germline ends. CDR3: CASSTYQYTEKLFF. Written as DNA, the CDR3 is TGTGCCAGCAGCACTTACCAGTATACCGAAAAACTGTTTTTT.

This clonotype was recorded many times. The genes are TRBV3-1 and TRBJ1-2; the D is unclear. Trimming took 0 bases from V and 1 from J, leaving 9 bases between them. The CDR3 spans 15 residues. The V gene's germline CDR1 is LGHDT and CDR2 YNNKEL (reference sequence). As DNA, the CDR3 is TGTGCCAGCAGCCAAGAACTACGGCGTAACTATGGCTACACCTTC. Translation gives CASSQELRRNYGYTF.

The chain recombines TRBV7-9 with TRBJ2-7; TRBD2 matches 9 bases. Germline trimming cut 4 bases from V and 2 bases from J; bases unmatched to any gene: 3. CDR3 length: 14 amino acids. CDR1 is SEHNR, CDR2 FQNEAQ, per germline (reference sequence). CDR3 sequence: CASSYSGGPYEQYF. The CDR3 coding sequence is TGTGCCAGCAGCTATAGCGGGGGCCCCTACGAGCAGTACTTC.

DNA for the CDR3: TGTGCCAGCAGCTGGGGCGGAGCCTACGAGCAGTACGTC. Its protein is CASSWGGAYEQYV. The rearrangement uses TRBV28 and TRBJ2-7, with D possibly TRBD1 on 5 matching bases. The CDR3 contains 13 residues. V lost 6 bases to trimming and J lost 2 bases, with 11 bases between them. CDR1 and CDR2 (germline): MDHEN, SYDVKM.

This clonotype came up many times. The gene calls are TRBV4-3 and TRBJ2-2; D may be TRBD2 (5 bases). Trimming cost V 0 bases and J 4 bases, with 12 bases left between them. The germline gives CDR1 LGHNA, CDR2 YSLEER. The CDR3 spans 16 residues. The CDR3 nucleotides read TGCGCCAGCAGCCAAGAGGCCCGGGGTCGCACCGGGGAGCTGTTTTTT. Protein: CASSQEARGRTGELFF.

This clonotype was observed a handful of times. The V gene is TRBV12-3 or TRBV12-4, the J gene TRBJ1-5, with 9 bases aligning to TRBD1. The J segment lost 6 bases and the V segment lost 6 bases, leaving 6 bases of the junction unmatched. This CDR3 contains 14 residues. The CDR3 DNA reads TGTGCCAGCAGAGGGACAGGGATAGGTCAGCCCCAGCATTTT. This gives the protein CASRGTGIGQPQHF.

This clonotype was seen repeatedly, ten times or more. The chain recombines TRBV5-6 with TRBJ2-5; the match to TRBD2 covers 7 bases. Germline CDR1 and CDR2: SGHDT and YYEEEE. CDR3 length: 17 amino acids. Trimming at V came to 4 bases and at J to 4 bases, leaving 16 bases not matched to a gene. The CDR3, as DNA: TGTGCCAGCAGCCGAAATTTGGCAGCGGGGCTTCGAGAGACCCAGTACTTC. Translated, it gives CASSRNLAAGLRETQYF.

There are a few counts of this clonotype. This chain links TRBV4-3 with TRBJ2-3; a possible D gene is TRBD2 (6 bases). The ends were cut back, 0 bases at V and 2 bases at J, with 15 bases in the middle. The CDR3 extends over 17 amino acids. Germline V CDR1 and CDR2: LGHNA, YSLEER. CDR3 residues: CASSQDGRGADTDTQYF. The CDR3 DNA reads as TGCGCCAGCAGCCAAGACGGGCGCGGGGCCGACACAGATACGCAGTATTTT.

This clonotype was seen more than once but under ten times. The chain has TRBV5-6 and TRBJ2-4; D may be TRBD1 (6 bases). V lost 4 bases and J 6 bases, leaving 11 bases between the germline ends. Germline CDR1 SGHDT, CDR2 YYEEEE. This CDR3 comprises 13 residues. The chain's CDR3 is CASSLLDRNIQYF. In DNA, the CDR3 is TGTGCCAGCAGCCTCCTGGACAGAAACATTCAGTACTTC.

This clonotype was counted at least ten times. The genes are TRBV2 and TRBJ2-1, with D possibly being TRBD2 (6 bases). Trimming took off 9 bases at V and 0 bases at J, with 12 bases between the two ends. Germline CDR1 and CDR2: SNHLY and FYNNEI. The CDR3 consists of 14 residues. The CDR3 here is CASPGLGSYNEQFF. CDR3 nucleotides: TGTGCCAGTCCGGGACTCGGCTCCTACAATGAGCAGTTCTTC.

This chain uses TRBV4-1 with TRBJ2-5; the match to TRBD1 covers 7 bases. Germline trimming cut 1 base from V and 1 base from J; bases unmatched to any gene: 6. This CDR3 has 16 amino acids. Germline CDR1 reads MGHRA; CDR2 reads YSYEKL. The CDR3 region is CASSQAHRGFQETQYF. The CDR3 DNA is TGCGCCAGCAGCCAAGCGCACAGGGGATTCCAAGAGACCCAGTACTTC.

This clonotype came up a few times. The chain is built from TRBV28 and TRBJ2-7, with 14 bases lining up with TRBD2. Germline V gene sequence: CDR1 MDHEN, CDR2 SYDVKM. With 6 bases clipped from V and 0 bases from J, the junction kept 10 bases outside the gene matches. This CDR3 region has 18 residues. CDR3 loop: CASSPGTSGGPSSYEQYV. DNA for the CDR3: TGTGCCAGCAGCCCCGGGACTAGCGGGGGCCCTAGCTCCTACGAGCAGTACGTC.

This clonotype showed up many times. V usage is TRBV20-1 and J usage is TRBJ2-2; D is unresolved. The CDR3 is 14 amino acids. Per the germline V gene, CDR1 is DFQATT and CDR2 is SNEGSKA (reference sequence). Trimming took 8 bases from V and 1 from J, leaving 14 bases between them. The CDR3 spells CSLEPKVNTGELFF. CDR3 DNA: TGCAGTCTCGAGCCCAAGGTGAACACCGGGGAGCTGTTTTTT.

The genes are TRBV4-1 and TRBJ1-6; D is ambiguous. The CDR3 is made up of 15 amino acids. The germline CDR1 and CDR2 sequences are MGHRA and YSYEKL. Between the trimmed V and J ends, which lost 3 bases and 1 base, there was a span of 7 bases. The CDR3 here is CASSQASSYNSPLHF. The CDR3 nucleotides are TGCGCCAGCAGCCAGGCCAGTTCCTATAATTCACCCCTCCACTTT.

This clonotype has more than one count but fewer than ten. The rearrangement links TRBV5-1 to TRBJ2-5; perhaps TRBD2 as D (5 bases). The CDR3 is 16 amino acids. The ends were cut back, 3 bases at V and 4 bases at J, with 19 bases in the middle. Germline assignment: CDR1 SGHRS and CDR2 YFSETQ. CDR3 sequence (DNA): TGCGCCAGCAGCTCTCTTCTGACTAACTGGGGAGAGACCCAGTACTTC. Translated: CASSSLLTNWGETQYF.

This clonotype was detected a few times. The rearrangement joins TRBV19 to TRBJ1-5; TRBD1 might be the D (5 bases). The CDR3 has 12 residues. The V end lost 11 bases, the J end lost 9 bases, and 17 bases lay between the germline ends. Germline lookup yields CDR1 LNHDA and CDR2 SQIVND (reference sequence). The CDR3 loop is CASGPRDRPQHF. The DNA for the CDR3 is TGTGCCTCGGGACCACGGGATCGGCCCCAGCATTTT.

This clonotype occurred a few times. The chain recombines TRBV6-5 with TRBJ2-5, with 8 bases that match TRBD1. The junction had 6 bases not matched to a gene; V was cut back by 0 bases and J by 3 bases. CDR1 and CDR2 from the germline V gene are MNHEY and SVGAGI. The CDR3 covers 16 residues. The CDR3 nucleotides read TGTGCCAGCAGTTACTCCCGCCTGACAGGGGAAGAGACCCAGTACTTC. Its protein is CASSYSRLTGEETQYF.

This clonotype was seen ten or more times. The chain recombines TRBV6-2 or TRBV6-3 with TRBJ2-5, with D tentatively TRBD2 (6 bases). The germline CDR1 and CDR2 sequences are MNHEY and SVGEGT. V was pared by 7 bases and J by 1 base, with 13 bases between. The CDR3 is 14 residues long. This chain's CDR3 is CASTTGDGQETQYF. CDR3 bases: TGTGCCAGCACCACGGGGGACGGCCAAGAGACCCAGTACTTC.

This clonotype occurred many times. The rearrangement links TRBV4-1 to TRBJ1-6, with a weak D call TRBD1 (5 bases). V gave up 1 base and J gave up 1 base, with 14 bases separating them. This CDR3 is built from 18 residues. CDR1 is MGHRA, CDR2 YSYEKL, per germline. CDR3 nucleotides: TGCGCCAGCAGCCAAGCCCCAGGGTCTGAATCCTATAATTCACCCCTCCACTTT. It yields the protein CASSQAPGSESYNSPLHF.